Below are 21 T cell receptor beta chains sequenced from a single sample in a study of T cell responses to AZD1222 COVID-19 vaccine. Using immunoSEQ multiplex PCR, the repertoire was profiled, and TCRdb retains in-frame clones only, with some absent. The sample contains some 150,000 clones, roughly 90% of which appear only once. The specimen was peripheral blood, collected on day 0 of AZD1222 vaccination. The receptors here all came from an adult in good health.

The gene calls are TRBV3-1 (or the pseudogene TRBV3-2) and TRBJ2-1; D not resolved. This CDR3 spans 15 amino acids. The V end lost 2 bases, the J end lost 0 bases, and 8 bases lay between the germline ends. Germline V lookup: CDR1 LGHDT, CDR2 YNNKEL (reference sequence). The DNA of the CDR3 is TGTGCCAGCAGCCAAATCGGCAGCTCCTACAATGAGCAGTTCTTC. Its protein is CASSQIGSSYNEQFF.

This chain connects TRBV3-1 (or the pseudogene TRBV3-2) to TRBJ1-4; possibly TRBD1 for D (6 bases). The CDR3 totals 12 residues. V lost 4 bases, J lost 9 bases, and 9 bases lay in between. Germline V lookup: CDR1 LGHDT, CDR2 YNNKEL (reference sequence). CDR3 in amino acids: CASSPGDQKLFF. In nucleotides, the CDR3 is TGTGCCAGCAGCCCAGGGGACCAAAAACTGTTTTTT.

V usage is TRBV12-1 and J usage is TRBJ1-2; the D call TRBD1 from the table was never checked on the DNA. TRBV12-1 counts as a pseudogene. The CDR3 totals 19 residues. CDR3 in amino acids: CASSPKDRGRGRRNYGYTF. In nucleotides, the CDR3 is TGTGCCAGCAGCCCGAAAGACAGGGGGCGCGGCAGAAGAAACTATGGCTACACCTTC.

The rearrangement joins TRBV5-8 to TRBJ1-1; 7 nucleotides line up with TRBD1. CDR3 length equals 15 residues. Germline loops: CDR1 SGHTS, CDR2 YDEGEE. V was clipped by 2 bases and J by 3 bases; unmatched bases: 7. CDR3 region: CASSFTGVGYTEAFF. In DNA form, the CDR3 reads TGTGCCAGCAGCTTTACAGGGGTAGGGTACACTGAAGCTTTCTTT. The full variable domain, in which reference TRBV5-8 and TRBJ1-1 provide the parts outside the CDR3, is EAGVTQSPTHLIKTRGQQATLRCSPISGHTSVYWYQQALGLGLQFLLWYDEGEERNRGNFPPRFSGRQFPNYSSELNVNALELEDSALYLCASSFTGVGYTEAFFGQGTRLTVV.

The chain recombines TRBV30 with TRBJ1-6, with TRBD1 matching over 9 bases. The trim removed 8 bases at V and 10 bases at J, leaving 9 bases unmatched. The CDR3 is made up of 13 amino acids. Per germline, CDR1 GTSNPN and CDR2 SVGIG (reference sequence). The CDR3 spells CATRTGAGSPLHF. Written as DNA, the CDR3 is TGTGCCACTCGGACAGGGGCAGGCTCACCCCTCCACTTT.

V and J are TRBV9 and TRBJ2-3, with 10 bases that match TRBD2. J was trimmed by 3 bases and V by 0 bases; bases with no gene match: 10. Germline values: CDR1 SGDLS, CDR2 YYNGEE. The CDR3 spans 18 residues. The CDR3 loop is CASSVEGASGGYTDTQYF. Written as DNA, the CDR3 is TGTGCCAGCAGCGTAGAAGGGGCTAGCGGGGGATATACAGATACGCAGTATTTT.

This chain links TRBV29-1 with TRBJ1-1; 9 bases fit TRBD1. CDR1 SQVTM and CDR2 ANQGSEA come from the germline V gene. Trimming removed 7 bases from V and 1 base from J; junction bases left unmatched: 4. The CDR3 has 13 amino acids. The CDR3 bases are TGCAGCGCTAGGACAGGGGCGAACACTGAAGCTTTCTTT. Translated: CSARTGANTEAFF.

The chain has TRBV16 and TRBJ1-4, with a possible D match to TRBD1 (6 bases). The CDR3 consists of 15 residues. Germline V gene sequence: CDR1 KGHSY, CDR2 FQNENV. Trimming left V 0 bases short and J 8 bases short, with 13 bases between. CDR3 protein: CASSQSARDNEKLFF. The CDR3 DNA is TGTGCCAGCAGCCAATCCGCCAGGGACAACGAAAAACTGTTTTTT. Combining the CDR3 with reference TRBV16 and TRBJ1-4 gives the whole variable domain GEEVAQTPKHLVRGEGQKAKLYCAPIKGHSYVFWYQQVLKNEFKFLISFQNENVFDETGMPKERFSAKCLPNSPCSLEIQATKLEDSAVYFCASSQSARDNEKLFFGSGTQLSVL.

This chain links TRBV28 with TRBJ2-2; 8 nucleotides align to TRBD2. CDR3 size: 17 residues. The germline CDR1 and CDR2 sequences are MDHEN and SYDVKM. Losses at the gene ends were 4 bases for V and 1 base for J; bases not matched to a gene: 8. As DNA, the CDR3 is TGTGCCAGCAGTTCTAGACGGACTAGCAGGAACACCGGGGAGCTGTTTTTT. It is translated as CASSSRRTSRNTGELFF.

The chain is built from TRBV4-1 and TRBJ2-5; TRBD1 or TRBD2 may be the D gene (5 bases each). Trimming removed 2 bases from V and 4 bases from J, with 17 bases in between. From germline, CDR1 is MGHRA and CDR2 YSYEKL. The CDR3 runs 16 residues. The CDR3 here is CASSQRWWGIPETQYF. CDR3 sequence (DNA): TGCGCCAGCAGCCAACGATGGTGGGGGATCCCAGAGACCCAGTACTTC.

Written as DNA, the CDR3 is TGTGCCAGCAGTCCCTTTTGGGACAGGGTTAAAGGAGACAATGAGCAGTTCTTC. Translating gives CASSPFWDRVKGDNEQFF. The chain has TRBV7-8 and TRBJ2-1; 9 nucleotides align to TRBD1. There are 18 residues in the CDR3. Germline CDR1 reads SGHVS; CDR2 reads FQNEAQ. V gave up 6 bases and J gave up 5 bases; unmatched junction bases: 17. The full variable domain, in which reference TRBV7-8 and TRBJ2-1 provide the parts outside the CDR3, is GAGVSQSPRYKVAKRGQDVALRCDPISGHVSLFWYQQALGQGPEFLTYFQNEAQLDKSGLPSDRFFAERPEGSVSTLKIQRTQQEDSAVYLCASSPFWDRVKGDNEQFFGPGTRLTVL.

This clone was seen just once. The chain employs TRBV9 and TRBJ1-2; TRBD1 matches at 8 bases. Germline CDR1 SGDLS, CDR2 YYNGEE. This CDR3 has 16 amino acids. The junction had 11 bases not matched to a gene; V was cut back by 4 bases and J by 3 bases. CDR3 coding DNA: TGTGCCAGCAGCTTAAGGGACAGGCCATGGGACTATGGCTACACCTTC. Translated: CASSLRDRPWDYGYTF.

The rearrangement joins TRBV25-1 to TRBJ1-2; D is perhaps TRBD1 (5 bases). Germline values: CDR1 MGHDK, CDR2 SYGVNS. This CDR3 comprises 17 residues. Between the trimmed V and J ends, which lost 4 bases and 3 bases, there was a span of 21 bases. The CDR3 is CASSGRAGSKTDYGYTF. The CDR3 DNA follows: TGTGCCAGCAGTGGACGGGCAGGGAGTAAGACGGACTATGGCTACACCTTC.

This chain's CDR3 is CASNRDRSNEQFF. DNA for the CDR3: TGTGCCAGTAACCGGGACCGCAGCAATGAGCAGTTCTTC. V usage is TRBV6-5 and J usage is TRBJ2-1, with D perhaps matching TRBD1 or TRBD2 (5 bases each). Germline V gene lookup returns CDR1 MNHEY and CDR2 SVGAGI. The CDR3 has 13 residues. The V end was cut by 9 bases, the J end by 6 bases, with 15 bases between.

The chain uses TRBV5-1 and TRBJ2-7, with TRBD2 identical over 12 bases. CDR1 SGHRS and CDR2 YFSETQ come from the germline V gene. V shed 3 bases, J shed 1 base, and the junction held 11 bases outside the gene matches. The CDR3 spans 18 residues. The CDR3 loop reads CASSYGLAGGMLSYEQYF. The DNA for the CDR3 is TGCGCCAGCAGCTATGGCCTAGCGGGAGGGATGTTATCCTACGAGCAGTACTTC.

The chain uses TRBV7-6 and TRBJ1-5, with TRBD1 matching over 7 bases. CDR3 length equals 16 residues. From germline, CDR1 is SGHVS and CDR2 FNYEAQ. The trim removed 0 bases at V and 4 bases at J, leaving 6 bases unmatched. CDR3 DNA sequence: TGTGCCAGCAGCTTAGCGATCAGGGGGAGTAATCAGCCCCAGCATTTT. It is translated as CASSLAIRGSNQPQHF.

The chain has TRBV6-5 and TRBJ1-1, with 7 bases identical to TRBD1. This CDR3 has 15 residues. V dropped 10 bases and J dropped 4; count of bases not matched to a gene: 15. The germline gives CDR1 MNHEY, CDR2 SVGAGI. The CDR3 region is CATRRGGTLSTEAFF. The CDR3 coding sequence is TGTGCCACCCGCAGGGGGGGAACGTTAAGCACTGAAGCTTTCTTT.

The genes are TRBV6-5 and TRBJ1-6; 8 bases agree with TRBD1. CDR1 and CDR2 from the germline V gene are MNHEY and SVGAGI. The CDR3 totals 15 residues. J was trimmed by 6 bases and V by 6 bases; bases with no gene match: 7. CDR3 region: CASRPDRGGNSPLHF. The CDR3 nucleotides are TGTGCCAGCAGGCCCGACAGGGGCGGTAATTCACCCCTCCACTTT.

The chain uses TRBV9 and TRBJ2-3; TRBD2 aligns across 11 bases. CDR3 size: 16 residues. Unmatched junction bases numbered 2, after V lost 0 bases and J lost 2 bases. Germline V lookup: CDR1 SGDLS, CDR2 YYNGEE. The CDR3 region has the DNA TGTGCCAGCAGCGTAGCTAGCGGGGGGTTCACAGATACGCAGTATTTT. Its translation is CASSVASGGFTDTQYF.

The chain joins TRBV5-5 to TRBJ2-7; the D call may be TRBD1 or TRBD2 (5 bases each). V gave up 2 bases and J gave up 4 bases, with 13 bases separating them. This CDR3 region has 14 residues. Germline CDR1 SGHKS, CDR2 YYEKEE (reference sequence). The DNA of the CDR3 is TGTGCCAGCAGCTTAGGTGACGAGGGGTACGAGCAGTACTTC. Translation: CASSLGDEGYEQYF.

The V and J genes are TRBV5-8 and TRBJ1-5; tentatively, D is TRBD1 (5 bases). Germline V gene sequence: CDR1 SGHTS, CDR2 YDEGEE. Trimming removed 2 bases at V and 0 bases at J, with 12 bases between. This CDR3 spans 16 amino acids. This CDR3 is CASSLGTVNSNQPQHF. In DNA form, the CDR3 reads TGTGCCAGCAGCTTAGGGACCGTAAATAGCAATCAGCCCCAGCATTTT.